The following is a TCR beta chain sequence with its context. The table lists this clonotype with many counts. Its antigen is unknown. No base-level quality is on record; no much larger clone is a single base apart. The entry originates in a study of T cell repertoires in cytomegalovirus infection (dated by TCRdb to the late 2010s). Looking at the study overall: Donor HLA type was relevant to the analysis, because carriage of CMV infection together with the matching HLA type was indicated by public TCR beta signatures.

Sequencing used an Illumina HiSeq 1500. TCRdb applied fastp at Q25 and MiXCR to the public reads, then kept only in-frame beta chains. When rows share a CDR3 protein, they turn into one entry using the most common DNA and genes. This sample comprises a few hundred thousand distinct CDR3 sequences, over 8% of them detected only once. The ten largest clones represent about 14% of the sample. What the research found in general, with its limitations: Carriers of CMV infection plus the relevant HLA type were discriminated by the cumulative frequency of public TCR beta family members in the study cohort and in an independent roughly 350-donor cohort. The ex vivo response was dominated by HLA-C-restricted CMV-specific TCR beta clonotypes, which also provided the single most frequent clonotype in two of eight donors.

Sequencing was done on a sample of PBMCs. The receptor comes from a human donor in good health (CMV status not recorded). Some clones in this sample may be carry-over from other donors' samples.

Here the CDR3 is given as CASSLGDRGYTF. The nucleotide sequence reads as follows: TGTGCCAGCAGCCTCGGGGACCGGGGCTACACCTTC. This chain joins TRBV6-2 or TRBV6-3 to TRBJ1-2; TRBD1 is possibly the D segment (5 matching bases). The junction shows trimming of 6 bases on V and 8 bases on J, plus 13 bases between the germline ends. CDR1 MNHEY and CDR2 SVGEGT are derived from the germline V gene. The CDR3, cysteine through phenylalanine, is 12 amino acids long. Just CDR3 DNA is preserved here, 36 bases in frame from base 1.